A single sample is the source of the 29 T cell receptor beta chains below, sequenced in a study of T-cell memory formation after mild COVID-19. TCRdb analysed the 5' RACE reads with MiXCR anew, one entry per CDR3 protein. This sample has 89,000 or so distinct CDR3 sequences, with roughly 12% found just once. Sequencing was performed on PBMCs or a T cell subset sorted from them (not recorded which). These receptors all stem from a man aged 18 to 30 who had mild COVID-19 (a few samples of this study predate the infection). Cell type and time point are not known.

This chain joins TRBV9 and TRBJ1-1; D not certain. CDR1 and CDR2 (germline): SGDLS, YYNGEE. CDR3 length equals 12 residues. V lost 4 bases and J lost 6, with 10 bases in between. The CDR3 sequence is CASSSWEAEAFF. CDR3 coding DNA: TGTGCCAGCAGCTCGTGGGAGGCTGAAGCTTTCTTT. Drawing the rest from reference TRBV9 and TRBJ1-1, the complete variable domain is DSGVTQTPKHLITATGQRVTLRCSPRSGDLSVYWYQQSLDQGLQFLIQYYNGEERAKGNILERFSAQQFPDLHSELNLSSLELGDSALYFCASSSWEAEAFFGQGTRLTVV.

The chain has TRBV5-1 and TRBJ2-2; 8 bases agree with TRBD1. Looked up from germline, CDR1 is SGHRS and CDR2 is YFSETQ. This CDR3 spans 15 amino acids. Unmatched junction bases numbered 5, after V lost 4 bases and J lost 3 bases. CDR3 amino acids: CASSPGQGYTGELFF. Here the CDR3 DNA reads TGCGCCAGCAGCCCTGGACAGGGATACACCGGGGAGCTGTTTTTT. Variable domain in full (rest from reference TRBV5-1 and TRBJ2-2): KAGVTQTPRYLIKTRGQQVTLSCSPISGHRSVSWYQQTPGQGLQFLFEYFSETQRNKGNFPGRFSGRQFSNSRSEMNVSTLELGDSALYLCASSPGQGYTGELFFGEGSRLTVL.

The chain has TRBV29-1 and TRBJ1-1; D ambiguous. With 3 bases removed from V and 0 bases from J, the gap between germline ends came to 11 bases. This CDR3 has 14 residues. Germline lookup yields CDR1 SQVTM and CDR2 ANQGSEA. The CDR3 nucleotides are TGCAGCGTTGAGGGCAGAATCATGAACACTGAAGCTTTCTTT. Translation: CSVEGRIMNTEAFF.

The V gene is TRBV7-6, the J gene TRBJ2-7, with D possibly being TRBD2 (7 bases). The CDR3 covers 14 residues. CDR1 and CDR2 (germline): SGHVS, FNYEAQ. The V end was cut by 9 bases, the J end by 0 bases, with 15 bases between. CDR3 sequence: CASSRGGSSYEQYF. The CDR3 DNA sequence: TGTGCCAGTTCGAGGGGGGGCTCCTCCTACGAGCAGTACTTC.

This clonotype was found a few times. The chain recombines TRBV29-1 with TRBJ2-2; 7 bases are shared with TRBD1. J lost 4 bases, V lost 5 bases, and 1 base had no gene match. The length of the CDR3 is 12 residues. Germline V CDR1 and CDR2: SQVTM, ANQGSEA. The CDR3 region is CSVYRGTGELFF. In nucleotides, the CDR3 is TGCAGCGTTTACAGGGGCACCGGGGAGCTGTTTTTT.

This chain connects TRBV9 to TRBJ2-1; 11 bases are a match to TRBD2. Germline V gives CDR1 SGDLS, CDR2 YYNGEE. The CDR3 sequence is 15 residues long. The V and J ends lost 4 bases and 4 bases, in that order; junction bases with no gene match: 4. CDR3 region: CASSQTSGVYNEQFF. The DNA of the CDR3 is TGTGCCAGCAGCCAGACTAGCGGGGTTTACAATGAGCAGTTCTTC.

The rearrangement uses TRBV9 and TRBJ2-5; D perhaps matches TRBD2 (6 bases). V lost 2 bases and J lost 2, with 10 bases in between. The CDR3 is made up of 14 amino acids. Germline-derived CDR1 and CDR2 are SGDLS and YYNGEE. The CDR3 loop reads CASSVHGGQETQYF. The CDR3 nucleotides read TGTGCCAGCAGCGTCCACGGGGGACAAGAGACCCAGTACTTC. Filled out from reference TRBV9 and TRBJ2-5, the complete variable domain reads DSGVTQTPKHLITATGQRVTLRCSPRSGDLSVYWYQQSLDQGLQFLIQYYNGEERAKGNILERFSAQQFPDLHSELNLSSLELGDSALYFCASSVHGGQETQYFGPGTRLLVL.

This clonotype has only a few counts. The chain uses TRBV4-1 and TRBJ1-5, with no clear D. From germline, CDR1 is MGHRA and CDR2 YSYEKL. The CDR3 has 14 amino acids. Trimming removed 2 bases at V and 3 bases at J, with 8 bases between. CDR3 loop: CASSQLVSNQPQHF. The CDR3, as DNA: TGCGCCAGCAGCCAATTGGTGTCCAATCAGCCCCAGCATTTT.

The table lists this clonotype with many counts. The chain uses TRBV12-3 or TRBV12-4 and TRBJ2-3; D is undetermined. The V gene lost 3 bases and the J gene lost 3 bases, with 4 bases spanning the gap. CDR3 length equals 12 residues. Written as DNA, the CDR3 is TGTGCCAGCAGTTTGGAGACAGATACGCAGTATTTT. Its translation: CASSLETDTQYF.

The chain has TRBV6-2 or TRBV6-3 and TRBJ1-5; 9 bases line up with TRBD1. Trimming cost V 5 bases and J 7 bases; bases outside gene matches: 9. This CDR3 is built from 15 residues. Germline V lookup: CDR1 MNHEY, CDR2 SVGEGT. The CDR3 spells CASSTGQGNHQPQHF. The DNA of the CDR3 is TGTGCCAGCAGTACGGGACAGGGTAATCACCAGCCCCAGCATTTT.

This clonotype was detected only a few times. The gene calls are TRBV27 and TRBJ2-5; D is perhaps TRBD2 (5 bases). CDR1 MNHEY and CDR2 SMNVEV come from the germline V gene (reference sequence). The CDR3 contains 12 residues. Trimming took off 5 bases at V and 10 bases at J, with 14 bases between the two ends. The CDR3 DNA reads TGTGCCAGCAGTCCGTCACTCGGGGTCCAGTACTTC. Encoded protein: CASSPSLGVQYF.

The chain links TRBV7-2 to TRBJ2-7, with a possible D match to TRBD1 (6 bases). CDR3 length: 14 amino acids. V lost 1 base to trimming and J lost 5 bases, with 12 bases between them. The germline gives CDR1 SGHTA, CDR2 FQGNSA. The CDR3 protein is CASSLDSGADEQYF. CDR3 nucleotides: TGTGCCAGCAGCTTAGATTCAGGGGCGGACGAGCAGTACTTC.

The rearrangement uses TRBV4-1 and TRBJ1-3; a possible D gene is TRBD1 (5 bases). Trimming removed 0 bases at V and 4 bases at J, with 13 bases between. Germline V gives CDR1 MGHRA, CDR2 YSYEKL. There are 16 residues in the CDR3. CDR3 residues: CASSQEGVAGGNTIYF. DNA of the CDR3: TGCGCCAGCAGCCAAGAAGGGGTTGCGGGGGGAAACACCATATATTTT.

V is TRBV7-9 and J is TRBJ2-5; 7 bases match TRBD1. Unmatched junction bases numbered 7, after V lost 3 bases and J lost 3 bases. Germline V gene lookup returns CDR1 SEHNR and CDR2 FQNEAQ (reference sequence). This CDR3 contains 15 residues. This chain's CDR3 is CASSFAQGTEETQYF. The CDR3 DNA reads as TGTGCCAGCAGCTTCGCACAGGGGACCGAAGAGACCCAGTACTTC.

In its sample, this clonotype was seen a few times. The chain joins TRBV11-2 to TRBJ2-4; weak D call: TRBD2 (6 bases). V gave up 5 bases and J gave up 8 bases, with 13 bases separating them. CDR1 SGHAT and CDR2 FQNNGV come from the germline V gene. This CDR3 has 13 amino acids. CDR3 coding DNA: TGTGCCAGCAGCCTAATATCGGGAGACATTCAGTACTTC. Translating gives CASSLISGDIQYF.

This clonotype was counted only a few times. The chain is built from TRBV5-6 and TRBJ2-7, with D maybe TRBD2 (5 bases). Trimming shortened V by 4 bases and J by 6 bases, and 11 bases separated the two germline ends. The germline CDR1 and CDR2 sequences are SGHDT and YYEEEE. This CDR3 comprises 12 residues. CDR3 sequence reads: CASSLSAGEQYV. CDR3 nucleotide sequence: TGTGCCAGCAGCCTCTCGGCGGGCGAGCAGTACGTC.

The chain's CDR3 is CATRRSSGDEQFF. The CDR3 DNA reads as TGTGCCACCAGAAGATCTAGTGGTGATGAGCAGTTCTTC. The V call is TRBV13, the J call TRBJ2-1; D is unresolved. Trimming shortened V by 10 bases and J by 8 bases, and 18 bases separated the two germline ends. Germline loops: CDR1 PRHDT, CDR2 FYEKMQ (reference sequence). This CDR3 is 13 amino acids long.

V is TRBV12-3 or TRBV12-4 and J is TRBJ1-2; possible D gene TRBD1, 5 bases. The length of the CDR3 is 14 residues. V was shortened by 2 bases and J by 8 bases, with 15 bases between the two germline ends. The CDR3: CASSLRGTGRGYTF. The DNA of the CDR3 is TGTGCCAGCAGTTTAAGAGGGACCGGTAGGGGCTACACCTTC.

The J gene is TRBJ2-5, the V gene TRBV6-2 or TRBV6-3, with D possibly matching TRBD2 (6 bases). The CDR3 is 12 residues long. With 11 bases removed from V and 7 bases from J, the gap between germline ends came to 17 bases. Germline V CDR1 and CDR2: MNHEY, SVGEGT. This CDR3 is CAADGGRGTQYF. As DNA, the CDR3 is TGTGCCGCCGACGGGGGACGGGGGACCCAGTACTTC.

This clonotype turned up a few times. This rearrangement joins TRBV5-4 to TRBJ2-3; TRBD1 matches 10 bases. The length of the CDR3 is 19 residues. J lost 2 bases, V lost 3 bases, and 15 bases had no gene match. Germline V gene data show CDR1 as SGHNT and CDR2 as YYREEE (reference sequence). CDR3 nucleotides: TGTGCCAGCAGCTCACTATCCGGGACAGGGGCTGGCCACACAGATACGCAGTATTTT. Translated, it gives CASSSLSGTGAGHTDTQYF.

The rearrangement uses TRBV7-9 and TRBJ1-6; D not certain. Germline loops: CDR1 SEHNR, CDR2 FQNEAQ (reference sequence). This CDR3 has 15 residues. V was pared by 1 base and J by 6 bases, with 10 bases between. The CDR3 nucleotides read TGTGCCAGCAGCTTAGTTAACGGCCCTAATTCACCCCTCCACTTT. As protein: CASSLVNGPNSPLHF.

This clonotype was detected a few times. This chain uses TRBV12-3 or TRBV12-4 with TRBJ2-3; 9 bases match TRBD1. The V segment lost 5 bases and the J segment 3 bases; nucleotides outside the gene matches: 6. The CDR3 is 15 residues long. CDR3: CASSPLTGGTDTQYF. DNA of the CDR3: TGTGCCAGCAGTCCCTTGACAGGGGGGACAGATACGCAGTATTTT.

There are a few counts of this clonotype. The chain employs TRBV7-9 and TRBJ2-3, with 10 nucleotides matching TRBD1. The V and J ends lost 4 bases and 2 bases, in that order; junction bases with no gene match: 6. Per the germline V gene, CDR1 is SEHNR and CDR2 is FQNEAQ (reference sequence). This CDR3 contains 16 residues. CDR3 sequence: CASSSSDRGNTDTQYF. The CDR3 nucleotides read TGTGCCAGCAGCTCGTCGGACAGGGGGAACACAGATACGCAGTATTTT.

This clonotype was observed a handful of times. The CDR3 DNA reads TGTGCCAGCAGTTTTTGGGGTAGCGACAATGAGCAGTTCTTC. Its protein product is CASSFWGSDNEQFF. The genes are TRBV27 and TRBJ2-1, with D tentatively TRBD2 (5 bases). Trimming cost V 3 bases and J 5 bases, with 11 bases left between them. The CDR3 consists of 14 residues. Looked up from germline, CDR1 is MNHEY and CDR2 is SMNVEV (reference sequence).

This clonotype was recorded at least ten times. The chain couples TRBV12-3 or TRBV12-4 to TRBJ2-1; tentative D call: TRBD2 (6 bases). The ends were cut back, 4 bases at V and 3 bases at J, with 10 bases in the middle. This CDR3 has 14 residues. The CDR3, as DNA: TGTGCCAGCAGTTCGGGGACTTACTACAATGAGCAGTTCTTC. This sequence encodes CASSSGTYYNEQFF.

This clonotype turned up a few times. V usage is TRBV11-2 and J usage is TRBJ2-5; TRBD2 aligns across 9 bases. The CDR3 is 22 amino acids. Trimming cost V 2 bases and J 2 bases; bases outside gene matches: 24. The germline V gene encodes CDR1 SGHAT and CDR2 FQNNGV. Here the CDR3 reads CASSLRSFNLAGGPVQQETQYF. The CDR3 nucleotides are TGTGCCAGCAGCTTAAGGTCATTCAACCTGGCGGGGGGGCCCGTACAACAAGAGACCCAGTACTTC.

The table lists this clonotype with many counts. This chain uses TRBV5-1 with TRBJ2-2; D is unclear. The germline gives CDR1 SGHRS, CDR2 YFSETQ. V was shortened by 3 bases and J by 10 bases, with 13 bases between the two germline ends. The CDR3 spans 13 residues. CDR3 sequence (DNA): TGCGCCAGCAGCTCCCTTATCGCCGTGGAGCTGTTTTTT. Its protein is CASSSLIAVELFF.

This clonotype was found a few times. The CDR3 DNA follows: TGTGCCAGCAGTTACATGACAGGGGGTATTTATACGCAGTATTTT. It yields the protein CASSYMTGGIYTQYF. The chain couples TRBV6-5 to TRBJ2-3; 9 bases map to TRBD1. The CDR3 length is 15 residues. V shed 2 bases, J shed 7 bases, and the junction held 7 bases outside the gene matches. Germline V gene data show CDR1 as MNHEY and CDR2 as SVGAGI.

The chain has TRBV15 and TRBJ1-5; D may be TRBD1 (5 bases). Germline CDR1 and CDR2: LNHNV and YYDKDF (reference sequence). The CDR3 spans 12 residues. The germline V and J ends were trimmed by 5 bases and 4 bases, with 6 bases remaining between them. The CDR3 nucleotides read TGTGCCACCAGCGGGGCTAATCAGCCCCAGCATTTT. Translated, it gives CATSGANQPQHF. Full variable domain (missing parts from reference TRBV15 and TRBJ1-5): DAMVIQNPRYQVTQFGKPVTLSCSQTLNHNVMYWYQQKSSQAPKLLFHYYDKDFNNEADTPDNFQSRRPNTSFCFLDIRSPGLGDTAMYLCATSGANQPQHFGDGTRLSIL.